Included here is one T cell receptor (beta chain) sequence, with context. Its antigen is not identified. The length of the CDR3 is 17 residues. The trim removed 1 base at V and 7 bases at J, leaving 9 bases unmatched. Germline V gene lookup returns CDR1 SGHRS and CDR2 YFSETQ. The PCR contained 60 Vbeta and 13 Jbeta primers. Original methodology: Tens of millions of unique TCR beta chains, roughly 11 million shared, were counted in a later analysis. Libraries were prepared by immunoSEQ multiplex PCR; TCRdb keeps only in-frame clonotypes and omits some of them. V and J calls and clone size are given by that table; D and trimming were obtained from the DNA. This repertoire shows 150,000 to 200,000 clones, 78% found once; its top ten account for 4.5% to 7.5%. The sample comes from a study of cytomegalovirus exposure and HLA in healthy donors. Broader study findings: With further analysis later on, most CMV-associated TCR beta chains appeared HLA-restricted. Cytomegalovirus status, reportedly, was diagnosed with high specificity and sensitivity by the classifier.

The chain carries TRBV5-1 and TRBJ2-1; the match to TRBD2 covers 12 bases. The receptor was derived from a woman between 25 and 40 years old in good health and CMV-seropositive. Sequencing was performed on PBMCs. This CDR3 is CASSLRLAGERGNEQFF. As DNA, the CDR3 is TGCGCCAGCAGCTTGCGACTAGCGGGAGAAAGAGGGAATGAGCAGTTCTTC.